Here is one T cell receptor (beta chain) with its context. Its antigen remains unidentified. Preparation of the TCRbeta library involved a method that used unique molecular identifiers. TCRdb re-analysed the PCR reads in MiXCR, keeping a single row per CDR3 protein. The sample records about 300,000 distinct CDR3 sequences, 7.5% to 9% being singletons. The sample belongs to a study of T-cell reconstitution after alpha-beta-depleted transplantation in children. Study-level results: After transplant, at about two months, alpha-beta T cells were reportedly derived from several hundred expanded graft clones. Newly produced T cells mostly provided counts and TCRbeta diversity after one year, as hyperexpanded clones declined. Surviving recipient T cells and intrathymic progenitors accounted for some patients' high TCRbeta diversity at day 60.

V lost 4 bases, J lost 0 bases, and 14 bases lay in between. The germline V gene has CDR1 SGHRS and CDR2 YFSETQ. CDR3 size: 16 residues. V is TRBV5-1 and J is TRBJ1-3; the D gene is possibly TRBD1 (6 bases). The sequence came from a female patient under 10 years old who had a stem cell transplant for Fanconi anemia, so the T cells may come from the graft donor. This specimen was peripheral blood, taken 360 days after TCRalphabeta/CD19-depleted stem cell transplant. The CDR3 DNA reads TGCGCCAGCAGCGCGGGACAACGAAGCTCTGGAAACACCATATATTTT. Translating it yields CASSAGQRSSGNTIYF.